The rows below give T cell receptor beta chains drawn from one sample of a study of T-cell memory formation after mild COVID-19. From the 5' RACE reads, TCRdb called clonotypes with MiXCR, one entry per CDR3 protein. The sample has around 370,000 distinct CDR3 sequences, under 25% seen once. The sample taken for sequencing was PBMCs or a T cell subset sorted from them (not recorded which). The receptors derive from an adult woman who had mild COVID-19 (a few samples of this study predate the infection). Cell type and time point are not known. CDR3s include the opening cysteine and the closing phenylalanine or tryptophan. The order of the fields is D gene, clone size, V gene, J gene, CDR3 protein, CDR3 DNA. D genes are given only for firm matches. Rows give clone size only sometimes, using once, few, many, or a class for an expanded clone.

TRBD2,-,TRBV11-2,TRBJ2-1,CASSATSGIVLVGNEQFF,TGTGCCAGCAGCGCCACTAGCGGGATTGTTCTGGTGGGCAATGAGCAGTTCTTC
-,few,TRBV4-1,TRBJ2-2,CASSLAQGLGTGELFF,TGCGCCAGCAGCCTAGCCCAGGGGCTTGGCACCGGGGAGCTGTTTTTT
-,-,TRBV4-3,TRBJ1-1,CASSYINGQRAPEAFF,TGCGCCAGCAGCTACATCAATGGACAAAGGGCGCCTGAAGCTTTCTTT
-,-,TRBV12-3/TRBV12-4,TRBJ1-5,CASILGGLNQPQHF,TGTGCCAGCATCCTTGGAGGGCTCAATCAGCCCCAGCATTTT
-,-,TRBV2,TRBJ1-2,CASANDRRYGYTF,TGTGCCAGCGCTAACGACAGGCGCTATGGCTACACCTTC
TRBD2,many,TRBV5-1,TRBJ2-6,CASSPGLGGSLGANVLTF,TGCGCCAGCAGTCCCGGACTAGGAGGCAGTCTGGGGGCCAACGTCCTGACTTTC
-,-,TRBV5-1,TRBJ2-3,CASSLTSPDTQYF,TGCGCCAGCAGCTTGACTAGCCCAGATACGCAGTATTTT
-,-,TRBV5-1,TRBJ2-3,CARPTDTQYF,TGCGCCAGGCCCACAGATACGCAGTATTTT
-,few,TRBV7-2,TRBJ1-1,CASTAGTSNTEAFF,TGTGCCAGCACCGCTGGGACATCTAACACTGAAGCTTTCTTT
-,-,TRBV12-3/TRBV12-4,TRBJ2-5,CASSRWGFEETQYF,TGTGCCAGCAGTCGATGGGGCTTTGAAGAGACCCAGTACTTC
-,-,TRBV21-1,TRBJ2-7,CASSKKGGGRRVSPGEQYF,TGTGCCAGCAGCAAAAAGGGAGGAGGCAGGCGAGTGTCTCCTGGCGAGCAGTACTTC
TRBD1,many,TRBV19,TRBJ2-7,CASSAPGQGVHEQYF,TGTGCCAGTAGCGCTCCGGGACAGGGGGTGCACGAGCAGTACTTC
-,few,TRBV4-2,TRBJ1-6,CASSQDYSRENSPLHF,TGTGCCAGCAGCCAAGATTACTCACGGGAAAATTCACCCCTCCACTTT
TRBD1,few,TRBV18,TRBJ2-7,CASSPPDGTGAYEQYF,TGTGCCAGCTCACCACCGGATGGGACAGGGGCCTACGAGCAGTACTTC
-,few,TRBV14,TRBJ2-4,CASSAGHLIAKNIQYF,TGTGCCAGCAGCGCCGGACACCTTATAGCCAAAAACATTCAGTACTTC
TRBD2,-,TRBV10-3,TRBJ2-1,CAAPAAGGVWDEQFF,TGTGCCGCCCCCGCCGCGGGAGGGGTCTGGGATGAGCAGTTCTTC
-,-,TRBV5-1,TRBJ1-3,CASSLIDGGNTIYF,TGCGCCAGCAGCTTGATAGACGGAGGAAACACCATATATTTT
-,-,TRBV5-5,TRBJ2-5,CASSLRRGVGTQETQYF,TGTGCCAGCAGCCTACGAAGGGGGGTAGGGACACAAGAGACCCAGTACTTC
TRBD1,few,TRBV12-3/TRBV12-4,TRBJ1-2,CASSPGTVWGYTF,TGTGCCAGCAGCCCCGGGACAGTATGGGGCTACACCTTC
-,few,TRBV24-1,TRBJ1-2,CATSDSGRGNYGYTF,TGTGCCACCAGTGATTCAGGACGGGGGAACTATGGCTACACCTTC
-,many,TRBV3-1,TRBJ2-7,CASSPEGLSSYEQYF,TGTGCCAGCAGCCCCGAGGGTTTAAGCTCCTACGAGCAGTACTTC
-,-,TRBV10-3,TRBJ2-7,CAISDRNWYEQYF,TGTGCCATCAGTGATCGCAACTGGTACGAGCAGTACTTC
-,few,TRBV10-3,TRBJ2-7,CAISEVGAHEQYF,TGTGCCATCAGTGAGGTGGGTGCCCACGAGCAGTACTTC
TRBD1,-,TRBV6-2/TRBV6-3,TRBJ1-5,CASSYSTGRELAQHF,TGTGCCAGCAGTTACTCGACAGGGAGGGAGTTGGCCCAGCATTTT
-,-,TRBV25-1,TRBJ1-2,CATQEGPGKCYTF,TGTGCCACCCAGGAAGGTCCGGGGAAATGCTACACCTTC
-,many,TRBV3-1,TRBJ1-5,CASSQDRPGRIGRNQPQHF,TGTGCCAGCAGCCAAGATCGCCCGGGGCGAATTGGGCGCAATCAGCCCCAGCATTTT
TRBD1,-,TRBV18,TRBJ1-2,CASSPGQDPYGYTF,TGTGCCAGCTCACCGGGACAGGACCCCTATGGCTACACCTTC
-,-,TRBV18,TRBJ1-1,CASSPLQDPVSAFF,TGTGCCAGCTCACCACTGCAGGACCCTGTAAGCGCTTTCTTT
-,-,TRBV7-2,TRBJ1-3,CASSLGVGFPGNTIYF,TGTGCCAGCAGCTTGGGGGTAGGCTTCCCGGGAAACACCATATATTTT
-,-,TRBV29-1,TRBJ2-5,CSAQGYGETQYF,TGCAGCGCCCAGGGTTATGGAGAGACCCAGTACTTC
TRBD2,-,TRBV5-1,TRBJ2-4,CASSLGTSGGPLSKNIQYF,TGCGCCAGCAGCTTGGGTACTAGCGGGGGGCCGCTATCCAAAAACATTCAGTACTTC
-,once,TRBV29-1,TRBJ1-1,CSVPGGHMNTEALF,TGCAGCGTGCCTGGAGGACATATGAACACTGAAGCTTTATTT
TRBD2,-,TRBV7-9,TRBJ2-5,CASSLGRRERETQYF,TGTGCCAGCAGCTTAGGGCGGCGGGAGCGGGAGACCCAGTACTTC
TRBD1,-,TRBV4-1,TRBJ1-1,CASSQVSQGLGTEAFF,TGCGCCAGCAGCCAAGTCTCACAGGGGCTGGGGACTGAAGCTTTCTTT
TRBD1,few,TRBV4-2,TRBJ1-1,CASSQISGQETGAFF,TGTGCCAGCAGCCAAATTTCGGGACAGGAGACGGGAGCTTTCTTT
TRBD1,few,TRBV6-5,TRBJ2-7,CATLARGQGSPYEQYF,TGTGCCACCCTAGCACGGGGACAGGGCTCCCCCTACGAGCAGTACTTC
TRBD1,few,TRBV30,TRBJ2-1,CAGYSPGTGVNEQFF,TGTGCCGGATATTCACCCGGGACAGGGGTCAATGAGCAGTTCTTC
-,-,TRBV24-1,TRBJ1-2,CATSDAREANYGYTF,TGTGCCACCAGTGATGCCAGGGAAGCTAACTATGGCTACACCTTC
TRBD1,few,TRBV7-8,TRBJ2-3,CASIRTGAYGTDTQYF,TGTGCCAGCATCAGGACAGGGGCTTATGGCACAGATACGCAGTATTTT
-,-,TRBV7-9,TRBJ2-7,CASSQGYAYEQYF,TGTGCCAGCAGCCAGGGCTACGCCTACGAGCAGTACTTC
TRBD2,many,TRBV5-1,TRBJ2-5,CASSLVPSGTQETQYF,TGCGCCAGCAGCTTGGTCCCTAGCGGGACCCAAGAGACCCAGTACTTC
TRBD2,few,TRBV20-1,TRBJ2-5,CSARGPTSEETQYF,TGCAGTGCTAGAGGCCCCACTAGCGAAGAGACCCAGTACTTC
TRBD2,few,TRBV7-9,TRBJ2-7,CASESLAGAYEQYF,TGTGCCAGCGAATCTCTAGCGGGAGCCTACGAGCAGTACTTC
-,-,TRBV5-1,TRBJ2-5,CASSSTLGGETQYF,TGCGCCAGCAGCTCTACCTTAGGGGGAGAGACCCAGTACTTC
TRBD1,few,TRBV7-3,TRBJ1-2,CASSQTGTGDGYTF,TGTGCCAGCAGCCAAACCGGGACAGGGGACGGCTACACCTTC
TRBD2,few,TRBV11-2,TRBJ2-3,CASSFGTSAPAQYF,TGTGCCAGCAGCTTCGGGACTAGCGCCCCAGCGCAGTATTTT
-,few,TRBV6-6,TRBJ2-3,CASSYGPQSDTQYF,TGTGCCAGCAGTTATGGTCCACAGTCAGATACGCAGTATTTT